A selection of T cell receptor beta chains follows, all from one sample in a study of T cells in Graves' hyperthyroidism and ophthalmopathy. Each CDR3 protein gets one entry after TCRdb re-called the multiplex PCR reads with MiXCR. Among 750,000 to 950,000 distinct CDR3 sequences listed, over 35% were seen once. Sequencing was performed on blood. These receptors all come from a man aged 18-30 years with Graves' hyperthyroidism. The CDR3 runs from the conserved cysteine through the conserved F or W. The D gene is left open where the match is weak. Size tells how often a clone was seen (once, few, many) or the class of an expanded clone, and some rows leave it out.

j_call	clone_size	d_call	v_call	cdr3_aa	cdr3_nt
TRBJ2-7	few	-	TRBV7-8	CASSLDRQGNEQYF	TGTGCCAGCAGCTTAGATCGGCAGGGAAACGAGCAGTACTTC
TRBJ1-5	many	-	TRBV19	CASGPDTNQPQHF	TGTGCCAGTGGACCCGACACGAATCAGCCCCAGCATTTT
TRBJ2-7	few	-	TRBV7-9	CASSTDSTYEQYF	TGTGCCAGCAGCACGGACAGCACCTACGAGCAGTACTTC
TRBJ2-3	-	TRBD2	TRBV7-8	CASSQGTSGVPDTQYF	TGTGCCAGCAGCCAAGGGACTAGCGGGGTACCAGATACGCAGTATTTT
TRBJ2-5	-	-	TRBV6-6	CASSQAVLETQYF	TGTGCCAGCAGCCAAGCAGTCTTAGAGACCCAGTACTTC
TRBJ2-5	many	TRBD2	TRBV29-1	CSVESGGARETQYF	TGCAGCGTTGAAAGCGGGGGGGCGAGGGAGACCCAGTACTTC
TRBJ2-5	-	TRBD2	TRBV20-1	CSARETSGETQYF	TGCAGTGCTAGAGAAACTAGCGGAGAGACCCAGTACTTC
TRBJ1-6	-	-	TRBV11-3	CASSLLGSSYNSPLHF	TGTGCCAGCAGCTTATTGGGGAGCTCCTATAATTCACCCCTCCACTTT
TRBJ1-4	-	-	TRBV9	CASSGDSEKLFF	TGTGCCAGCAGCGGAGATTCTGAAAAACTGTTTTTT
TRBJ1-4	-	TRBD1	TRBV15	CATSRERNTGVEKLFF	TGTGCCACCAGCAGAGAACGCAATACAGGGGTCGAAAAACTGTTTTTT
TRBJ1-5	few	-	TRBV19	CASRRDSGNQPQHF	TGTGCCAGCAGACGCGACAGTGGCAATCAGCCCCAGCATTTT
TRBJ1-1	-	-	TRBV29-1	CSVEIQGMDTEAFF	TGCAGCGTTGAGATCCAGGGCATGGACACTGAAGCTTTCTTT
TRBJ1-1	-	-	TRBV4-1	CASSHPDGYTEAFF	TGCGCCAGCAGCCACCCAGACGGCTACACTGAAGCTTTCTTT
TRBJ1-5	-	-	TRBV20-1	CSARDRVVPPQHF	TGCAGTGCTAGAGATCGGGTTGTGCCCCCCCAGCATTTT
TRBJ2-7	many	-	TRBV2	CASIWGDNYEQYF	TGTGCCAGCATCTGGGGGGATAATTACGAGCAGTACTTC
TRBJ2-5	many	-	TRBV29-1	CSVVGGRETQYF	TGCAGCGTTGTCGGGGGACGAGAGACCCAGTACTTC
TRBJ1-1	few	-	TRBV20-1	CSARDRDGANTEAFF	TGCAGTGCTAGAGATCGGGACGGAGCGAACACTGAAGCTTTCTTT
TRBJ1-5	few	-	TRBV20-1	CSAREGLYSNQPQHF	TGCAGTGCTAGGGAGGGCTTGTATAGCAATCAGCCCCAGCATTTT
TRBJ1-5	many	-	TRBV24-1	CATRDFSGTDGNQPQHF	TGTGCCACCAGAGATTTTTCCGGGACGGATGGCAATCAGCCCCAGCATTTT
TRBJ1-5	many	TRBD1	TRBV10-3	CAISDGPDRGDQPQHF	TGTGCCATCAGTGACGGACCCGACAGGGGTGATCAGCCCCAGCATTTT
TRBJ2-2	few	-	TRBV24-1	CATSDPALSTGELFF	TGTGCCACCAGTGACCCGGCCCTTAGTACCGGGGAGCTGTTTTTT
TRBJ2-2	-	-	TRBV29-1	CSVVPGTGGTGELFF	TGCAGCGTTGTCCCCGGGACTGGAGGTACCGGGGAGCTGTTTTTT
TRBJ1-6	-	-	TRBV9	CASSVRDGYNSPLHF	TGTGCCAGCAGCGTGAGGGACGGATATAATTCACCCCTCCACTTT
TRBJ1-2	-	TRBD1	TRBV19	CASSRTGAREGYTF	TGTGCCAGTAGTCGGACAGGGGCGCGGGAAGGCTACACCTTC
TRBJ2-7	once	TRBD2	TRBV11-3	CASSPRTSERIMPYEQYF	TGTGCCAGCAGCCCCCGGACTAGCGAGCGGATAATGCCCTACGAGCAGTACTTC